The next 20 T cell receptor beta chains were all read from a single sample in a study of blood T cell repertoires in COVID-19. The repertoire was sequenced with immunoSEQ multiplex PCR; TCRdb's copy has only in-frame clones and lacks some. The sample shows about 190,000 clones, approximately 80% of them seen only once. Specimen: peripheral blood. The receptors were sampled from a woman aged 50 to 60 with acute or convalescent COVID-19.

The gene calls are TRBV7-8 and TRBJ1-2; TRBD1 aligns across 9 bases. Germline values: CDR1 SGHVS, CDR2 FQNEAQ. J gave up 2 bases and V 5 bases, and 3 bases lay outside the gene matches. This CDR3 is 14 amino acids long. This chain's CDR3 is CASSQGTGNYGYTF. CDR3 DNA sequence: TGTGCCAGCAGCCAGGGGACAGGGAACTATGGCTACACCTTC.

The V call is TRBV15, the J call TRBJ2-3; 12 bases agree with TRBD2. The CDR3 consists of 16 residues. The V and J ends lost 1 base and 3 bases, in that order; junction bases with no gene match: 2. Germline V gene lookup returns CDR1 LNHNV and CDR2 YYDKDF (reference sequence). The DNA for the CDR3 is TGTGCCACCAGCAGAGCTGGACTAGCGGGGACAGATACGCAGTATTTT. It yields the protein CATSRAGLAGTDTQYF. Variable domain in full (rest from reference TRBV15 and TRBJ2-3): DAMVIQNPRYQVTQFGKPVTLSCSQTLNHNVMYWYQQKSSQAPKLLFHYYDKDFNNEADTPDNFQSRRPNTSFCFLDIRSPGLGDTAMYLCATSRAGLAGTDTQYFGPGTRLTVL.

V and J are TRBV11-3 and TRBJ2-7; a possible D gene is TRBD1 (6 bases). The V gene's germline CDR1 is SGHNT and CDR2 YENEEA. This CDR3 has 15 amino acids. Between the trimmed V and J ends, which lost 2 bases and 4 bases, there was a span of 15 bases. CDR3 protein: CASSLIGWDTYEQYF. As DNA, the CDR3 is TGTGCCAGCAGCTTAATAGGGTGGGACACTTACGAGCAGTACTTC.

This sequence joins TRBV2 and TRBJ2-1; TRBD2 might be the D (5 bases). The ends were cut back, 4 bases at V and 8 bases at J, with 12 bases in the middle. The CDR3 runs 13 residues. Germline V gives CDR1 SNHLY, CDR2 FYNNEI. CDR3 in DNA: TGTGCCAGCAGTGTCAGTAGTAGCGATGAGCAGTTCTTC. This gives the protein CASSVSSSDEQFF.

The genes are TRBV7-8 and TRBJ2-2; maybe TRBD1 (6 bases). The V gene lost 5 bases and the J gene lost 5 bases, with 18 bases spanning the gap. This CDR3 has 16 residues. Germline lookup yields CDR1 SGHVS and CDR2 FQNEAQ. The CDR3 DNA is TGTGCCAGCAGCCAGGGACACTCTTTTGAAACCGGGGAGCTGTTTTTT. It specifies CASSQGHSFETGELFF.

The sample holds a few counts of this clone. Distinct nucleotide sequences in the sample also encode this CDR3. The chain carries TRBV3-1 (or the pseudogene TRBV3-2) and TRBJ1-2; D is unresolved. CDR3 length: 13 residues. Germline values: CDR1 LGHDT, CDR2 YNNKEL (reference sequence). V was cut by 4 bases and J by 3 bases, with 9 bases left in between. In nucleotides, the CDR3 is TGTGCCAGCAGCCCCGACGGGTACTATGGCTACACCTTC. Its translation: CASSPDGYYGYTF.

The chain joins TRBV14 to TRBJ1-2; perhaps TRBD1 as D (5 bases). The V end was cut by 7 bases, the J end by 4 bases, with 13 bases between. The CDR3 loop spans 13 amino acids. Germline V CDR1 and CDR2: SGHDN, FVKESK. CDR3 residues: CASNVQGSYGYTF. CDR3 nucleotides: TGTGCCAGCAACGTCCAGGGTAGCTATGGCTACACCTTC.

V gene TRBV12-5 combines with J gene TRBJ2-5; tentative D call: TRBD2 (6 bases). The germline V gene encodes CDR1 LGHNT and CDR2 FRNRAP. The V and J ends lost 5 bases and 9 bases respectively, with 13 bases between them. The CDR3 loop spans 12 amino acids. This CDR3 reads CASGPGTGAQYF. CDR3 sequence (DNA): TGTGCTAGTGGTCCCGGGACGGGGGCCCAGTACTTC.

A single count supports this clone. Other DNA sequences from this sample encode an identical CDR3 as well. The CDR3 protein is CASSLVPGQGNYGYTF. The CDR3 DNA is TGTGCCAGCAGCTTAGTCCCGGGACAGGGAAACTATGGCTACACCTTC. V gene TRBV7-2 combines with J gene TRBJ1-2; 9 bases are a match to TRBD1. The germline gives CDR1 SGHTA, CDR2 FQGNSA. With V trimmed by 1 base and J by 2 bases, 5 bases remained unmatched. The CDR3 is 16 amino acids.

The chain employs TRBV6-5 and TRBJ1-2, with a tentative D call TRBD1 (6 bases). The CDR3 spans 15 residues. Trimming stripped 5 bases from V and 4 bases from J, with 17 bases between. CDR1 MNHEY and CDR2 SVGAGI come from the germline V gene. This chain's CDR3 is CASSPGGGLGYGYTF. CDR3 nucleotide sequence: TGTGCCAGCAGTCCCGGGGGGGGGCTAGGCTATGGCTACACCTTC.

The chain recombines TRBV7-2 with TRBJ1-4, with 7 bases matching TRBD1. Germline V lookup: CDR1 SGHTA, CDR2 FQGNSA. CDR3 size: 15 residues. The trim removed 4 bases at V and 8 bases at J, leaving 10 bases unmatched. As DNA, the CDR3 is TGTGCCAGCAGCTCCTCTAGGGGGCGAGAGGAAAAACTGTTTTTT. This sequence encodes CASSSSRGREEKLFF.

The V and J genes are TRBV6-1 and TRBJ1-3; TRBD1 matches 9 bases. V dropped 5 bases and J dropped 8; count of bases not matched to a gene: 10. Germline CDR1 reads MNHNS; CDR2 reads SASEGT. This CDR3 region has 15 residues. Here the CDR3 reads CASSTNRGQADTIYF. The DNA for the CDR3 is TGTGCCAGCAGTACCAACAGGGGGCAAGCTGACACCATATATTTT.

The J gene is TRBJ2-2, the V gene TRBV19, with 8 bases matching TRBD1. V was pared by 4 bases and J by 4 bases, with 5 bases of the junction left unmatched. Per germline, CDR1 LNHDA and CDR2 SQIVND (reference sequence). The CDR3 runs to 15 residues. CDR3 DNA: TGTGCCAGTAGTACTCGGACAGGGCGCACCGGGGAGCTGTTTTTT. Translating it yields CASSTRTGRTGELFF.

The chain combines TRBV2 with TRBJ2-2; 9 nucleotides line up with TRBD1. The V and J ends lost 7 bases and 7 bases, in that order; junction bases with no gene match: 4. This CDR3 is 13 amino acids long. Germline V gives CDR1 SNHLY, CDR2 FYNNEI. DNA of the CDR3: TGTGCCAGCAACAGACAGGGGGACGGGGAGCTGTTTTTT. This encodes CASNRQGDGELFF.

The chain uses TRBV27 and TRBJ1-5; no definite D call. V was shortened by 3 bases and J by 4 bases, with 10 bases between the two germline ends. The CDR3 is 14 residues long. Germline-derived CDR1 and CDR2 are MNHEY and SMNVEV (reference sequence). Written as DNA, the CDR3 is TGTGCCAGCAGTTTCCGGCCGGAGAATCAGCCCCAGCATTTT. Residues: CASSFRPENQPQHF.

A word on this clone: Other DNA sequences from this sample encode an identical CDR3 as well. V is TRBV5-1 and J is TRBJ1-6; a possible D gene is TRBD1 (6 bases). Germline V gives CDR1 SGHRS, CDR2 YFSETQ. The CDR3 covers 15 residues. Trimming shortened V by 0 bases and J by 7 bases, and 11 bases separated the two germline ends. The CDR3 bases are TGCGCCAGCAGCTTGGGGGGGCAGGGCAATTCACCCCTCCACTTT. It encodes CASSLGGQGNSPLHF.

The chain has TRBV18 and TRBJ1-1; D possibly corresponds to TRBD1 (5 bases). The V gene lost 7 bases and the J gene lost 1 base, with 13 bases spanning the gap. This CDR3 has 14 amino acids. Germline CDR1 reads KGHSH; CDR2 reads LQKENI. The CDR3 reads CASFTQGRNTEAFF. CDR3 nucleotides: TGTGCCAGCTTCACTCAGGGCAGGAACACTGAAGCTTTCTTT.

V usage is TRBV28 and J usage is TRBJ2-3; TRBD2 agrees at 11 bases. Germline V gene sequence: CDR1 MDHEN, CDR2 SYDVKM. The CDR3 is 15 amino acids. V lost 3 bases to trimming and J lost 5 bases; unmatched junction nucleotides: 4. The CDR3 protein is CASSLGLAAQDTQYF. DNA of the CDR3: TGTGCCAGCAGTTTGGGACTAGCGGCACAAGATACGCAGTATTTT.

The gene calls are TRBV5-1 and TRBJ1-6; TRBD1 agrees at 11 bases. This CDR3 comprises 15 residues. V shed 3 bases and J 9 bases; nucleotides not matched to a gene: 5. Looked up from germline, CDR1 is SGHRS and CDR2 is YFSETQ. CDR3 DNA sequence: TGCGCCAGCAGCTCCGGACAGGGGGCTAGTTCACCCCTCCACTTT. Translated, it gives CASSSGQGASSPLHF.

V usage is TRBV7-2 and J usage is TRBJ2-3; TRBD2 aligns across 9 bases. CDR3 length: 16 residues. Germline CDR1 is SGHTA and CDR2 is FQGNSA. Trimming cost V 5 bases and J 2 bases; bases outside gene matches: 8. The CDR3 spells CASSTQSGGITDTQYF. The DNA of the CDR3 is TGTGCCAGCAGCACGCAAAGCGGGGGGATCACAGATACGCAGTATTTT.